A single T cell receptor (beta chain) is shown here with its context. The antigen remains undetermined. Clones were sequenced by immunoSEQ multiplex PCR, and TCRdb holds only the in-frame ones, with some missing. The sample lists roughly 6,700 clones, roughly 80% occurring once. The data belong to a study of immune evolution from preneoplasia to lung adenocarcinoma. Between about 2013 and 2018, patients underwent resection in Japan or China. Study-wide results and caveats: T cell clonality was higher in KRAS-mutant than EGFR-mutant or wild-type nodules.

Germline assignment: CDR1 SQVTM and CDR2 ANQGSEA. Trimming cost V 5 bases and J 0 bases, with 16 bases left between them. This CDR3 is 15 amino acids long. The sequenced sample was FFPE lung adenocarcinoma in situ tissue. The genes are TRBV29-1 and TRBJ1-1, with unresolved D. The receptor's source is a donor of 70 years or more with lung adenocarcinoma. The CDR3 DNA follows: TGCAGCGTTACCGGACGGGGAGCCATGAACACTGAAGCTTTCTTT. It is translated as CSVTGRGAMNTEAFF.